Below, 18 T cell receptor beta chains from the same sample are listed, as sequenced in a study of cytomegalovirus exposure and HLA in healthy donors. The primer mix had 60 Vbeta and 13 Jbeta primers. The assay was immunoSEQ multiplex PCR, and TCRdb's table has in-frame clones only and misses some. The sample records 90,000 to 120,000 clones, around 69% being singletons. The sample comprised PBMCs. The receptors come from a man aged 18 to 30 in good health and CMV-seronegative.

V is TRBV23-1 and J is TRBJ1-2; no definite D call. TRBV23-1 is given ORF status, its function remaining uncertain. Trimming stripped 1 base from V and 8 bases from J, with 17 bases between. There are 15 residues in the CDR3. The CDR3 reads CASSQYGPACGGYTF. CDR3 coding DNA: TGCGCCAGCAGTCAATACGGACCCGCCTGCGGGGGCTACACCTTC.

This chain joins TRBV28 and TRBJ2-7; D remains unclear. This CDR3 has 15 residues. Germline V gene data show CDR1 as MDHEN and CDR2 as SYDVKM. Deletions cut 5 bases from V and 2 bases from J, with 16 bases between. CDR3 loop: CASSPSPGLPYEQYF. DNA for the CDR3: TGTGCCAGCAGTCCCTCGCCTGGGCTGCCCTACGAGCAGTACTTC.

This clone was seen just once. This chain links TRBV7-9 with TRBJ1-1; D is uncertain. Deletions cut 3 bases from V and 4 bases from J, with 15 bases between. CDR3 length: 15 residues. The germline V gene encodes CDR1 SEHNR and CDR2 FQNEAQ (reference sequence). The CDR3 loop reads CASSFGSGIRTEAFF. Written as DNA, the CDR3 is TGTGCCAGCAGCTTTGGCTCGGGGATTCGCACTGAAGCTTTCTTT.

The chain is built from TRBV4-2 and TRBJ2-5; 10 bases are shared with TRBD2. The V segment lost 4 bases and the J segment 4 bases; nucleotides outside the gene matches: 6. Per germline, CDR1 LGHNA and CDR2 YNFKEQ. The CDR3 contains 15 residues. The CDR3 region is CASSPLAGDGETQYF. CDR3 nucleotides: TGTGCCAGCAGCCCTCTAGCGGGGGATGGAGAGACCCAGTACTTC.

The chain carries TRBV9 and TRBJ2-2; 10 bases are a match to TRBD2. Per germline, CDR1 SGDLS and CDR2 YYNGEE. V lost 5 bases to trimming and J lost 7 bases; unmatched junction nucleotides: 8. The CDR3 length is 15 residues. This chain's CDR3 is CASSFSGGANGELFF. The CDR3 region has the DNA TGTGCCAGCAGTTTCAGCGGGGGGGCCAACGGGGAGCTGTTTTTT.

V usage is TRBV5-7 and J usage is TRBJ1-1; perhaps TRBD1 as D (5 bases). TRBV5-7 is an open reading frame whose function is uncertain. The CDR3 sequence is 14 residues long. The V end was cut by 4 bases, the J end by 6 bases, with 16 bases between. The CDR3 nucleotides are TGTGCCAGCAGCGCGGGGGTCACAGGTTCTGAAGCTTTCTTT. Residues: CASSAGVTGSEAFF.

This sequence joins TRBV11-2 and TRBJ1-4; 9 bases are shared with TRBD1. V shed 1 base, J shed 7 bases, and the junction held 4 bases outside the gene matches. This CDR3 is built from 15 residues. In germline, CDR1 is SGHAT, CDR2 FQNNGV. The CDR3 DNA follows: TGTGCCAGCAGCTTAGGCCTGACAGGGGGTGAAAAACTGTTTTTT. Its translation: CASSLGLTGGEKLFF.

The CDR3 spells CASSYRGRWETQYF. The CDR3 DNA follows: TGTGCCAGTAGCTACAGGGGGCGCTGGGAGACCCAGTACTTC. The V call is TRBV19, the J call TRBJ2-5; the match to TRBD1 covers 9 bases. CDR1 LNHDA and CDR2 SQIVND come from the germline V gene (reference sequence). V trimming: 6 bases; J trimming: 5 bases; junction bases outside the gene matches: 7. This CDR3 contains 14 residues.

This clone was recorded a few times. The rearrangement links TRBV23-1 to TRBJ1-3; D may be TRBD1 (6 bases). TRBV23-1 is an ORF, and what it does is uncertain. The CDR3 consists of 16 residues. V lost 2 bases to trimming and J lost 0 bases, with 11 bases between them. The CDR3 loop is CASSQTDRRSGNTIYF. CDR3 sequence (DNA): TGCGCCAGCAGTCAAACTGACAGGCGCTCTGGAAACACCATATATTTT.

This clone appeared a single time. The rearrangement joins TRBV5-1 to TRBJ2-3; possibly TRBD1 for D (6 bases). CDR1 is SGHRS, CDR2 YFSETQ, per germline. Trimming removed 0 bases at V and 6 bases at J, with 11 bases between. The CDR3 has 14 residues. Written as DNA, the CDR3 is TGCGCCAGCAGCTTGGACAGGGTCCCGGATACGCAGTATTTT. Protein sequence: CASSLDRVPDTQYF.

This chain links TRBV27 with TRBJ2-1; possible D gene TRBD1, 5 bases. The CDR3 has 15 residues. The germline V gene encodes CDR1 MNHEY and CDR2 SMNVEV (reference sequence). The V end lost 8 bases, the J end lost 0 bases, and 14 bases lay between the germline ends. The CDR3 reads CASGRTRSSYNEQFF. Written as DNA, the CDR3 is TGTGCCAGCGGTCGGACACGGAGCTCCTACAATGAGCAGTTCTTC.

This clone has more than one count but fewer than ten. The chain combines TRBV6-1 with TRBJ1-5; tentative D call: TRBD1 (5 bases). Germline lookup yields CDR1 MNHNS and CDR2 SASEGT. Trimming took off 9 bases at V and 0 bases at J, with 15 bases between the two ends. The CDR3 is 15 residues long. CDR3 sequence reads: CASREGRLSNQPQHF. CDR3 nucleotide sequence: TGTGCCAGTAGGGAGGGGCGTCTTAGCAATCAGCCCCAGCATTTT.

V and J are TRBV5-1 and TRBJ2-7, with 8 bases that match TRBD1. The CDR3 has 12 residues. Trimming cost V 7 bases and J 3 bases; bases outside gene matches: 3. The germline gives CDR1 SGHRS, CDR2 YFSETQ. This chain's CDR3 is CASGQGRYEQYF. As DNA, the CDR3 is TGCGCCAGCGGACAGGGTCGCTACGAGCAGTACTTC.

V and J are TRBV7-2 and TRBJ2-2; 13 bases are shared with TRBD2. Trimming cost V 5 bases and J 2 bases; bases outside gene matches: 8. This CDR3 contains 18 residues. The germline CDR1 and CDR2 sequences are SGHTA and FQGNSA. The CDR3 region has the DNA TGTGCCAGCAGCGCCAGACTAGCGGGGGGACAAAACACCGGGGAGCTGTTTTTT. Amino acid sequence: CASSARLAGGQNTGELFF.

V and J are TRBV15 and TRBJ2-1; maybe TRBD1 (5 bases). This CDR3 is 14 amino acids long. Trimming cost V 8 bases and J 6 bases, with 17 bases left between them. In germline, CDR1 is LNHNV, CDR2 YYDKDF (reference sequence). As DNA, the CDR3 is TGTGCCACCTCTACAGGAGTTTGGGTCAATGAGCAGTTCTTC. It encodes CATSTGVWVNEQFF.

This chain joins TRBV2 and TRBJ1-5; D is unresolved. From germline, CDR1 is SNHLY and CDR2 FYNNEI. The CDR3 covers 14 residues. The V and J ends lost 8 bases and 2 bases respectively, with 13 bases between them. In DNA, the CDR3 is TGTGCCAGCTGCGAATTGATGGGCAATCAGCCCCAGCATTTT. Its protein product is CASCELMGNQPQHF.

The chain joins TRBV19 to TRBJ1-5; 7 nucleotides match TRBD1. Germline assignment: CDR1 LNHDA and CDR2 SQIVND (reference sequence). The CDR3 loop spans 16 amino acids. V lost 5 bases to trimming and J lost 6 bases; unmatched junction nucleotides: 13. Here the CDR3 DNA reads TGTGCCAGTAGTCCAAGCCAACCCAAGGGGGCTCAGCCCCAGCATTTT. Translated: CASSPSQPKGAQPQHF. The whole variable domain, remainder taken from reference TRBV19 and TRBJ1-5, is DGGITQSPKYLFRKEGQNVTLSCEQNLNHDAMYWYRQDPGQGLRLIYYSQIVNDFQKGDIAEGYSVSREKKESFPLTVTSAQKNPTAFYLCASSPSQPKGAQPQHFGDGTRLSIL.

This chain links TRBV7-8 with TRBJ1-6; 8 positions match TRBD1. The germline CDR1 and CDR2 sequences are SGHVS and FQNEAQ. The CDR3 is 17 amino acids. Trimming removed 2 bases from V and 4 bases from J; junction bases left unmatched: 7. CDR3 nucleotide sequence: TGTGCCAGCAGCTTAAGGGCAGGGGGCTCATATAATTCACCCCTCCACTTT. It is translated as CASSLRAGGSYNSPLHF.